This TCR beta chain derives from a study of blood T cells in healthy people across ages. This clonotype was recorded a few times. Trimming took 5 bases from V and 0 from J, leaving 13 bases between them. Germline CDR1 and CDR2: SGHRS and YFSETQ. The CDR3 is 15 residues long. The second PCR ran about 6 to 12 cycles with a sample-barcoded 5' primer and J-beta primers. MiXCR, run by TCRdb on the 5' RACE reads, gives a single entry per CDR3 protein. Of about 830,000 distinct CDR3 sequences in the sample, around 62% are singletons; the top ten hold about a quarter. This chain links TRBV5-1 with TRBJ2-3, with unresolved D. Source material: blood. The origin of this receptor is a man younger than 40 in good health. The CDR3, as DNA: TGCGCCAGCAGTGTGGACCGACCCAGCACAGATACGCAGTATTTT. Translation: CASSVDRPSTDTQYF.